This T cell receptor (beta chain) was identified in a study of blood T cells in healthy people across ages. This clonotype was counted only a few times. Trimming cost V 0 bases and J 8 bases, with 16 bases left between them. The CDR3 runs to 15 residues. Germline CDR1 reads DFQATT; CDR2 reads SNEGSKA (reference sequence). Primed by a sample-barcoded 5' primer and a J-beta primer mix, a second PCR proceeded for 7 to 11 cycles. TCRdb reprocessed the 5' RACE reads with MiXCR, giving one entry per CDR3 protein. Of hundreds of thousands of distinct CDR3 sequences listed, about 62% were seen once; the top ten hold about 27%.

The sequencing input was blood. V is TRBV20-1 and J is TRBJ1-4, with D perhaps matching TRBD1 (5 bases). This TCR was sampled from a man between 25 and 39 years old in good health. As DNA, the CDR3 is TGCAGTGCTAGAGAGGAGAGGGGCTCGGGGGAAAAACTGTTTTTT. This translates into CSAREERGSGEKLFF.